This record looks at one T cell receptor beta chain sequence and its context. Its specificity is not known. With 60 Vbeta and 13 Jbeta primers, the PCR was carried out. The protocol was immunoSEQ multiplex PCR, while the TCRdb copy is restricted to in-frame clones and leaves out a portion. The data contain roughly 260,000 clones, 70% to 90% of them seen just once; the ten biggest clones take up 1.5% to 2.5%. Germline loops: CDR1 SEHNR, CDR2 FQNEAQ (reference sequence). V dropped 4 bases and J dropped 6; count of bases not matched to a gene: 6. This CDR3 has 15 amino acids. This sample is drawn from a study of cytomegalovirus exposure and HLA in healthy donors. Study findings and constraints: As a later analysis revealed, the rate of TCR association differed by HLA locus, with DRB1 most and HLA-C fewest. TCR beta chain V- and J-gene trimming was linked, in a later analysis, to a missense variant in DCLRE1C. Earlier analysis looked at TCR beta V segments, and most were productive about 87% or about 30% of the time. Donors were assumed by presence/absence analyses to have roughly uniform sequencing depth.

Specimen: PBMCs. The J gene is TRBJ2-1, the V gene TRBV7-9; the match to TRBD2 covers 10 bases. The clonotype comes from a woman in her forties in good health and CMV-seropositive. As DNA, the CDR3 is TGTGCCAGCAGCTCCCTAGCGGGAGATCTCAATGAGCAGTTCTTC. This encodes CASSSLAGDLNEQFF.